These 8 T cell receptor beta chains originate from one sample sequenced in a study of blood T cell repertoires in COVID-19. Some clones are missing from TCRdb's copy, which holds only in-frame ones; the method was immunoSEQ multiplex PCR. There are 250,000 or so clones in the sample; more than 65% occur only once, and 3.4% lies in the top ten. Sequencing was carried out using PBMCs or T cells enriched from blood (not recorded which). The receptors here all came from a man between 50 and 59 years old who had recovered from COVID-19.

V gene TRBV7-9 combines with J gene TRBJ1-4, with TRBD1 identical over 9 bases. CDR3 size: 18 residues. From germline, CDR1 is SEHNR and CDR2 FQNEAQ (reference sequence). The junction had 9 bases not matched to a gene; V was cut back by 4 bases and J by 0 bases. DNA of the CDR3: TGTGCCAGCAGCTCCCTGACAGGGGGACGGCCAACTAATGAAAAACTGTTTTTT. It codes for CASSSLTGGRPTNEKLFF.

CDR3 sequence: CASRPWRLAPEQETQYF. The CDR3 DNA reads TGTGCCAGCAGACCCTGGAGACTAGCCCCAGAACAAGAGACCCAGTACTTC. The rearrangement uses TRBV11-2 and TRBJ2-5, with TRBD2 matching 7 bases. Germline V gene lookup returns CDR1 SGHAT and CDR2 FQNNGV. The CDR3 extends over 17 amino acids. The V gene end was trimmed by 6 bases and the J gene end by 2 bases; junction bases not matched to a gene: 15.

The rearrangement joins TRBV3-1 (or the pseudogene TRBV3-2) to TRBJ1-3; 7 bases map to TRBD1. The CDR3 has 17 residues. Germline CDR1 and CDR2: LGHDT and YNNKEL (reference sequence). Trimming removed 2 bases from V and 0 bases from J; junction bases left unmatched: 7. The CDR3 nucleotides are TGTGCCAGCAGCCAATACCGGGACAGATTCTCTGGAAACACCATATATTTT. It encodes CASSQYRDRFSGNTIYF.

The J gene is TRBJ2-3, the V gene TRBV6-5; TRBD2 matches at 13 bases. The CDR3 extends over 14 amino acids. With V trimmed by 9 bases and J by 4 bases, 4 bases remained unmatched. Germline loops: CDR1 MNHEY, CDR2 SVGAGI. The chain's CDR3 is CASRTSGRSDTQYF. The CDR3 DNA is TGTGCCAGTCGGACTAGCGGGAGATCAGATACGCAGTATTTT.

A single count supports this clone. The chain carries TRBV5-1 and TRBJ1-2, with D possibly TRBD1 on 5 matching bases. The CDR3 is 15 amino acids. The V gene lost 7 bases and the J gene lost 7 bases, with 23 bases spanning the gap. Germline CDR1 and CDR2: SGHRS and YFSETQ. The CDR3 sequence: CASQPGVGGSSGYTF. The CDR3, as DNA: TGCGCCAGCCAACCGGGGGTTGGGGGTTCTAGTGGCTACACCTTC.

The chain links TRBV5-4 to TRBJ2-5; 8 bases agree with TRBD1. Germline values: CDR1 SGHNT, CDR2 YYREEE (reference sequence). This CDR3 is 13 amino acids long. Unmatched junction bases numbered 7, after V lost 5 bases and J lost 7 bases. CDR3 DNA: TGTGCCAGCAGGCCCGGACAGGGAGGGACCCAGTACTTC. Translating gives CASRPGQGGTQYF.

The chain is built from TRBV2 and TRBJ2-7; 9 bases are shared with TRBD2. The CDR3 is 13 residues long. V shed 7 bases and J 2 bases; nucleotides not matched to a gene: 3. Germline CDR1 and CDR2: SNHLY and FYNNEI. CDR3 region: CASTLAGTYEQYF. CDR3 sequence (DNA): TGTGCCAGCACTCTAGCGGGGACCTACGAGCAGTACTTC.

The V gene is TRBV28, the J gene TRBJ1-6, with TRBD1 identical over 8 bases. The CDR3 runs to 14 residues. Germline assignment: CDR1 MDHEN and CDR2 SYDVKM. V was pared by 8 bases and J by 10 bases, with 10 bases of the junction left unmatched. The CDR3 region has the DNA TGTGCCAGCGGGGCAGGGGGCGTAGGATCACCCCTCCACTTT. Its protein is CASGAGGVGSPLHF.